This T cell receptor (beta chain) came from a study of long-term antiretroviral therapy in people with HIV. CDR3 length: 15 amino acids. The V and J ends lost 1 base and 3 bases, in that order; junction bases with no gene match: 4. Germline V CDR1 and CDR2: SGHVS, FQNEAQ. The authors ran the immunoSEQ assay, v3.0, at survey level. Data came from immunoSEQ multiplex PCR; TCRdb stores just in-frame clones and leaves some out. The sample carries tens of thousands of clones, around 84% recorded once. Specimen: unsorted PBMCs, collected 3 years after starting antiretroviral therapy. This chain uses TRBV7-8 with TRBJ2-7; 9 bases are a match to TRBD2. The TCR sequence derives from a man aged 50 or older with HIV. The CDR3 bases are TGTGCCAGCAGCTTAGGAGCGGGAGGTAGCTACGAGCAGTACTTC. Translation gives CASSLGAGGSYEQYF.